A selection of T cell receptor beta chains follows, all from one sample in a study of T cells in Graves' hyperthyroidism and ophthalmopathy. MiXCR, applied by TCRdb to the multiplex PCR reads, yields one record per CDR3 protein. The sample consists of hundreds of thousands of distinct CDR3 sequences, 14% of them appearing once. Sequenced: blood. The receptors were gathered from a woman aged 50 to 60 with Graves' ophthalmopathy. The CDR3 runs from the conserved cysteine through the conserved F or W. The order of the fields is J gene, D gene, V gene, clone size, CDR3 protein, CDR3 DNA. The D gene is left open where the match is weak. Clone size is shown for a subset of rows, as once, few, many or a class of expanded clone.

TRBJ2-3 TRBD2 TRBV4-3 few CASSQGLAGGSDTQYF TGCGCCAGCAGCCAAGGTCTAGCGGGAGGATCAGATACGCAGTATTTT
TRBJ1-5 NA TRBV29-1 few CSVSIDRNNQPQHF TGCAGCGTTTCCATTGACAGGAACAATCAGCCCCAGCATTTT
TRBJ1-1 TRBD1 TRBV5-5 NA CASSLETGWATEAFF TGTGCCAGCAGCTTGGAGACAGGGTGGGCCACTGAAGCCTTCTTT
TRBJ1-5 NA TRBV29-1 NA CSVRAGGGNQPQHF TGCAGCGTAAGGGCCGGTGGCGGCAATCAGCCCCAGCATTTT
TRBJ2-7 TRBD2 TRBV6-1 few CASTGTGLAPWEQYF TGTGCCAGCACGGGTACAGGACTAGCGCCGTGGGAGCAGTACTTC
TRBJ2-3 NA TRBV27 many CASSLSGLGEDTQYF TGTGCCAGCAGTTTATCGGGTTTGGGGGAAGATACGCAGTATTTT
TRBJ2-7 TRBD2 TRBV12-3/TRBV12-4 NA CASSVGLAGHEQYF TGTGCCAGCAGTGTGGGACTAGCGGGACACGAGCAGTACTTC
TRBJ2-3 TRBD2 TRBV3-1 few CASSQAWTSGRGPTDTQYF TGTGCCAGCAGCCAAGCCTGGACTAGCGGGAGAGGGCCGACAGATACGCAGTATTTT
TRBJ2-7 NA TRBV29-1 NA CSVAGLLSYEQYF TGCAGCGTTGCGGGACTTTTGTCCTACGAGCAGTACTTC
TRBJ2-7 NA TRBV25-1 few CASSEYGGNEQYF TGTGCCAGCAGTGAATATGGAGGGAACGAGCAGTACTTC
TRBJ1-5 NA TRBV19 few CASSMTATYSNQPQHF TGTGCCAGTAGCATGACAGCAACTTATAGCAATCAGCCCCAGCATTTT
TRBJ2-2 TRBD2 TRBV6-2/TRBV6-3 few CASSKRTSGRTTGELFF TGTGCCAGCAGTAAAAGGACTAGCGGGAGAACCACCGGGGAGCTGTTTTTT
TRBJ2-1 NA TRBV20-1 many CSARLLAAEQFF TGCAGTGCTAGGTTACTAGCCGCTGAGCAGTTCTTC
TRBJ1-1 NA TRBV28 many CASSLGFTEAFF TGTGCCAGCAGTTTAGGGTTTACTGAAGCTTTCTTT
TRBJ2-5 NA TRBV7-8 NA CASSLNSFQETQYF TGTGCCAGCAGCTTAAACAGTTTCCAAGAGACCCAGTACTTC
TRBJ2-5 TRBD1 TRBV7-9 NA CAERDRGQETQYF TGTGCCGAACGGGACAGGGGGCAGGAGACCCAGTACTTC
TRBJ1-2 TRBD1 TRBV2 NA CASTILGSGTDYGYTF TGTGCCAGCACCATCCTAGGGAGTGGGACAGACTATGGCTACACCTTC
TRBJ2-1 TRBD2 TRBV13 few CASSWRLAAKDEQFF TGTGCCAGCAGCTGGCGACTAGCTGCTAAGGATGAGCAGTTCTTC
TRBJ2-5 NA TRBV28 once CASSPGTIGSPLHFGNGTQYF NA
TRBJ1-1 NA TRBV12-3/TRBV12-4 NA CASSRQSFEAFF TGTGCCAGCAGTCGCCAATCCTTTGAAGCTTTCTTT
TRBJ2-7 TRBD1 TRBV18 many CASSPQSGQLLGEQYF TGTGCCAGCTCACCACAGTCGGGACAGCTACTCGGCGAGCAGTACTTC
TRBJ2-1 TRBD2 TRBV11-2 many CASSLVAGRVGYNEQFF TGTGCCAGCAGCTTAGTGGCCGGGAGGGTCGGCTACAATGAGCAGTTCTTC
TRBJ2-7 NA TRBV5-1 many CASSLGRGSQVIEQYF TGCGCCAGCAGCTTGGGGAGGGGCTCTCAGGTAATCGAGCAGTACTTC
TRBJ2-6 NA TRBV30 few CAWSVLGAVPTGANVLTF TGTGCCTGGAGTGTACTCGGGGCAGTCCCCACTGGGGCCAACGTCCTGACTTTC
TRBJ1-5 TRBD1 TRBV19 NA CASSTGARAQHF TGTGCCAGTTCGACAGGGGCGCGGGCCCAGCATTTT
TRBJ2-1 NA TRBV20-1 many CSATRLHEQFF TGCAGTGCTACGAGACTCCATGAGCAGTTCTTC
TRBJ2-7 NA TRBV10-2 many CASRGGLSSDGEQYF TGCGCCAGCAGGGGAGGTTTGTCTAGCGATGGCGAGCAGTACTTC
TRBJ2-1 NA TRBV7-8 many CASSPRRAAPSYNEQFF TGTGCCAGCAGCCCCAGACGAGCGGCACCTTCCTACAATGAGCAGTTCTTC
TRBJ2-1 NA TRBV7-2 many CASSLEGARYLYGEQFF TGTGCCAGCAGCTTAGAAGGCGCGAGATACTTATATGGTGAGCAGTTCTTC
TRBJ2-5 TRBD2 TRBV4-1 many CASSQDSGSRETQYF TGCGCCAGCAGCCAAGATAGCGGGAGTAGGGAGACCCAGTACTTC
TRBJ2-2 NA TRBV5-1 NA CASSLGHGGSNTGELFF TGCGCCAGCAGCTTGGGGCACGGCGGTTCGAACACCGGGGAGCTGTTTTTT
TRBJ2-5 NA TRBV20-1 NA CSASVGDPETQYF TGCAGTGCTTCCGTGGGCGACCCAGAGACCCAGTACTTC
TRBJ2-3 TRBD2 TRBV7-3 many CASSLTTSVADTQYF TGTGCCAGCAGCTTAACGACTAGCGTAGCTGATACGCAGTATTTT
TRBJ2-7 NA TRBV28 few CASSFDSAYEQYF TGTGCCAGCAGCTTCGACTCTGCCTACGAGCAGTACTTC
TRBJ2-3 NA TRBV7-2 NA CASSSRVEGQYF TGTGCCAGCAGCTCCCGGGTCGAGGGGCAGTATTTT
TRBJ2-3 NA TRBV4-2 many CASSPTTDGTDTQYF TGTGCCAGCAGCCCGACGACGGACGGGACAGATACGCAGTATTTT
TRBJ1-2 NA TRBV19 NA CASSIQGRSYGYTF TGTGCCAGTAGTATCCAGGGCCGCAGCTATGGCTACACCTTC